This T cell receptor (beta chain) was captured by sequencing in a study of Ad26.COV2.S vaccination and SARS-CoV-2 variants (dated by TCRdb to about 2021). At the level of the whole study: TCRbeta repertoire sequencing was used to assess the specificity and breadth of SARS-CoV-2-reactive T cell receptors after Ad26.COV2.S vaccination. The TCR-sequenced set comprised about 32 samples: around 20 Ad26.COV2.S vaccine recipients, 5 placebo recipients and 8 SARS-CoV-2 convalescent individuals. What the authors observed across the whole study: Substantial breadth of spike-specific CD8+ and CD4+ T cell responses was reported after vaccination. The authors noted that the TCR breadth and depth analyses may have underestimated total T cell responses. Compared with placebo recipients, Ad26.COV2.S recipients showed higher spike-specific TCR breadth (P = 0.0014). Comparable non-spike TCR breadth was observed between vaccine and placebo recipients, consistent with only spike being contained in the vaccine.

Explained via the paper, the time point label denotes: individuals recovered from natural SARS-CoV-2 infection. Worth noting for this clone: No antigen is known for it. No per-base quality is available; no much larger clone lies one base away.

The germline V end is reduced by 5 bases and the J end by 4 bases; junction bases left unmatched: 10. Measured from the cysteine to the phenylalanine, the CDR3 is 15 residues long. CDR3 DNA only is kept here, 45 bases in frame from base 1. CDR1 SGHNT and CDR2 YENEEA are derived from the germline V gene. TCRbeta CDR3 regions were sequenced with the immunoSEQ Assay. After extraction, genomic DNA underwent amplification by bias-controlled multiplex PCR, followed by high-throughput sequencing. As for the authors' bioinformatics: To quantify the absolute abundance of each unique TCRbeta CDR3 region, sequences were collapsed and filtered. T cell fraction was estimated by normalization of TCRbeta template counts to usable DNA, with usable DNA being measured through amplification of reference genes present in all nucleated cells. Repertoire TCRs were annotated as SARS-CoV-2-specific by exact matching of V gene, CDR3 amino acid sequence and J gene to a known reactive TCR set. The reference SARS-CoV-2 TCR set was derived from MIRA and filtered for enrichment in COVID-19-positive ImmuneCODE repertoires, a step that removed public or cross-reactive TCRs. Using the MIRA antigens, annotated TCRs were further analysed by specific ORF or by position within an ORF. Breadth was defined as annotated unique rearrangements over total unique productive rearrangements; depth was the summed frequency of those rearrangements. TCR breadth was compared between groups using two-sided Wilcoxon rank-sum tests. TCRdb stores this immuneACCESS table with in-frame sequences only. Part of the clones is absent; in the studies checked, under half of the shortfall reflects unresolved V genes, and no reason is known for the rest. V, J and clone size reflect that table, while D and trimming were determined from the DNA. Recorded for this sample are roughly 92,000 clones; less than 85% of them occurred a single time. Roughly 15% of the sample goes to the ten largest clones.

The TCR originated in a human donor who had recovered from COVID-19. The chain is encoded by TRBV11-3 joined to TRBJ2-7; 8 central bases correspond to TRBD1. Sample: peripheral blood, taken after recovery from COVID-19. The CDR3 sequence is CASSPRTGLIYEQYF. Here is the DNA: TGTGCCAGCAGCCCCCGGACAGGGCTAATATACGAGCAGTACTTC.